Below are 22 T cell receptor beta chains sequenced from a single sample in a study of T cells after yellow fever vaccination. MiXCR, run by TCRdb on the 5' RACE reads, gives a single entry per CDR3 protein. The sample consists of about 160,000 distinct CDR3 sequences, about 7% of them appearing once. The specimen comprised CD4+ T cells sorted from PBMCs, sampled 5 to 6 days after the first yellow fever vaccination. The origin of the receptors is a man aged 18 to 35 who received the YFV17D yellow fever vaccine.

This clonotype was seen many times. The CDR3 reads CASSFGTGEGEQFF. CDR3 nucleotide sequence: TGTGCCAGCAGTTTCGGGACAGGGGAGGGTGAGCAGTTCTTC. The rearrangement uses TRBV12-3 or TRBV12-4 and TRBJ2-1; 10 positions agree with TRBD1. This CDR3 has 14 residues. J lost 9 bases, V lost 3 bases, and 5 bases had no gene match.

The chain employs TRBV18 and TRBJ2-3, with 9 bases that match TRBD1. CDR3 size: 16 residues. The junction had 10 bases not matched to a gene; V was cut back by 6 bases and J by 3 bases. In germline, CDR1 is KGHSH, CDR2 LQKENI. The DNA for the CDR3 is TGTGCCAGCTCTGCCCCTCTGGGACAGGGAACAGATACGCAGTATTTT. Its translation is CASSAPLGQGTDTQYF.

This clonotype was seen repeatedly, ten times or more. J is TRBJ2-5 and V is TRBV6-5; perhaps TRBD2 as D (6 bases). The CDR3 has 14 amino acids. The germline V gene has CDR1 MNHEY and CDR2 SVGAGI. V gave up 4 bases and J gave up 1 base, with 10 bases separating them. The CDR3 here is CASSFGTSQETQYF. The CDR3 DNA sequence: TGTGCCAGCAGTTTTGGGACTTCCCAAGAGACCCAGTACTTC.

There are many counts of this clonotype. CDR3 bases: TGCGCCAGCAGCCAAGATGAGGGGTGGGGAACTGAAGCTTTCTTT. Protein: CASSQDEGWGTEAFF. The genes are TRBV4-3 and TRBJ1-1; D possibly corresponds to TRBD1 (5 bases). Germline V lookup: CDR1 LGHNA, CDR2 YSLEER. V dropped 0 bases and J dropped 5 bases, with 13 bases sitting between them. The CDR3 extends over 15 amino acids.

This clonotype was observed many times. This chain's CDR3 is CASSYPNGGARNTIYF. The CDR3 DNA reads as TGTGCCAGCAGCTACCCCAACGGGGGTGCCCGAAACACCATATATTTT. The rearrangement joins TRBV5-4 to TRBJ1-3; D may be TRBD1 (5 bases). The germline CDR1 and CDR2 sequences are SGHNT and YYREEE (reference sequence). The CDR3 totals 16 residues. V was pared by 3 bases and J by 5 bases, with 18 bases between.

There are a few counts of this clonotype. This chain connects TRBV27 to TRBJ2-5; D unresolved. The CDR3 is 14 amino acids. With 1 base removed from V and 7 bases from J, the gap between germline ends came to 13 bases. From germline, CDR1 is MNHEY and CDR2 SMNVEV (reference sequence). As DNA, the CDR3 is TGTGCCAGCAGTTTATACCGACTGGCGGTGACCCAGTACTTC. This gives the protein CASSLYRLAVTQYF.

This clonotype was observed a handful of times. J is TRBJ2-6 and V is TRBV11-2; D is undetermined. Germline-derived CDR1 and CDR2 are SGHAT and FQNNGV. The CDR3 is 18 residues long. V lost 1 base to trimming and J lost 1 base, with 14 bases between them. CDR3: CASSLGSYIKSGANVLTF. The DNA for the CDR3 is TGTGCCAGCAGCTTAGGATCGTACATCAAGTCTGGGGCCAACGTCCTGACTTTC.

In its sample, this clonotype was seen many times. The J gene is TRBJ2-2, the V gene TRBV4-3; a weak D match, TRBD1 (6 bases). The CDR3 runs to 15 residues. From germline, CDR1 is LGHNA and CDR2 YSLEER. The V gene lost 3 bases and the J gene lost 3 bases, with 11 bases spanning the gap. CDR3 nucleotides: TGCGCCAGCAGCCATGATAACAGGGACACCGGGGAGCTGTTTTTT. Residues: CASSHDNRDTGELFF.

In its sample, this clonotype was seen many times. V gene TRBV4-3 combines with J gene TRBJ2-1, with a tentative D call TRBD2 (6 bases). The germline gives CDR1 LGHNA, CDR2 YSLEER. V shed 4 bases and J shed 5 bases, with 24 bases lying between them. The CDR3 contains 18 residues. In DNA, the CDR3 is TGCGCCAGCAGCCCGGCCGGTGGAGGAATCGGGGGAGACAATGAGCAGTTCTTC. Protein sequence: CASSPAGGGIGGDNEQFF.

There are a few counts of this clonotype. V is TRBV9 and J is TRBJ1-4, with D possibly being TRBD1 (6 bases). This CDR3 region has 14 residues. Per the germline V gene, CDR1 is SGDLS and CDR2 is YYNGEE. Trimming took off 4 bases at V and 2 bases at J, with 9 bases between the two ends. The CDR3 nucleotides are TGTGCCAGCAGCACCCAGGGGACTAATGAAAAACTGTTTTTT. Encoded protein: CASSTQGTNEKLFF. The whole variable domain, filled in from reference TRBV9 and TRBJ1-4, reads DSGVTQTPKHLITATGQRVTLRCSPRSGDLSVYWYQQSLDQGLQFLIQYYNGEERAKGNILERFSAQQFPDLHSELNLSSLELGDSALYFCASSTQGTNEKLFFGSGTQLSVL.

This clonotype was seen ten or more times. The gene calls are TRBV7-8 and TRBJ2-5; weak D call: TRBD1 (7 bases). V gave up 5 bases and J gave up 0 bases, with 10 bases separating them. The CDR3 sequence is 14 residues long. Germline CDR1 is SGHVS and CDR2 is FQNEAQ. The CDR3 DNA sequence: TGTGCCAGCAGCGCGGGACAGCACCAAGAGACCCAGTACTTC. It codes for CASSAGQHQETQYF. Together with reference TRBV7-8 and TRBJ2-5, the CDR3 gives the full variable domain: GAGVSQSPRYKVAKRGQDVALRCDPISGHVSLFWYQQALGQGPEFLTYFQNEAQLDKSGLPSDRFFAERPEGSVSTLKIQRTQQEDSAVYLCASSAGQHQETQYFGPGTRLLVL.

This clonotype showed up many times. The CDR3 protein is CSVEETLGNTEAFF. The DNA for the CDR3 is TGCAGCGTTGAGGAGACCTTGGGGAACACTGAAGCTTTCTTT. The rearrangement uses TRBV29-1 and TRBJ1-1; D is unresolved. CDR3 length equals 14 residues. V shed 3 bases and J shed 1 base, with 12 bases lying between them. Per germline, CDR1 SQVTM and CDR2 ANQGSEA.

This clonotype was counted ten times or more. In DNA form, the CDR3 reads TGTGCCAGCAGCTGGGGACTCCAAGAGACCCAGTACTTC. Its translation is CASSWGLQETQYF. This chain connects TRBV11-2 to TRBJ2-5, with a tentative D call TRBD2 (6 bases). The germline V and J ends were trimmed by 4 bases and 1 base, with 7 bases remaining between them. Per the germline V gene, CDR1 is SGHAT and CDR2 is FQNNGV. This CDR3 is 13 amino acids long.

This clonotype has ten or more counts. The chain joins TRBV27 to TRBJ2-2, with D uncertain. Germline values: CDR1 MNHEY, CDR2 SMNVEV (reference sequence). CDR3 size: 15 residues. V gave up 0 bases and J gave up 4 bases, with 9 bases separating them. The CDR3: CASSLSHPRTGELFF. Here the CDR3 DNA reads TGTGCCAGCAGTTTATCGCATCCTCGCACCGGGGAGCTGTTTTTT.

J is TRBJ2-5 and V is TRBV5-1; 7 bases agree with TRBD1. The junction had 2 bases not matched to a gene; V was cut back by 3 bases and J by 3 bases. The CDR3 is made up of 13 amino acids. The germline gives CDR1 SGHRS, CDR2 YFSETQ. For the CDR3, the DNA is TGCGCCAGCAGCTCGGGACAGAAAGAGACCCAGTACTTC. Amino acids: CASSSGQKETQYF.

In this sample, this clonotype turned up many times. The V gene is TRBV5-5, the J gene TRBJ1-3; a possible D gene is TRBD1 (5 bases). The CDR3 covers 16 residues. Trimming took off 2 bases at V and 0 bases at J, with 12 bases between the two ends. CDR1 and CDR2 (germline): SGHKS, YYEKEE (reference sequence). The CDR3 loop reads CASSFGTYISGNTIYF. As DNA, the CDR3 is TGTGCCAGCAGCTTCGGGACGTACATCTCTGGAAACACCATATATTTT. The full variable domain, rest sourced from reference TRBV5-5 and TRBJ1-3, is DAGVTQSPTHLIKTRGQQVTLRCSPISGHKSVSWYQQVLGQGPQFIFQYYEKEERGRGNFPDRFSARQFPNYSSELNVNALLLGDSALYLCASSFGTYISGNTIYFGEGSWLTVV.

V usage is TRBV11-2 and J usage is TRBJ1-5, with D maybe TRBD1 (6 bases). The CDR3 spans 15 residues. Germline-derived CDR1 and CDR2 are SGHAT and FQNNGV. V lost 1 base and J 3 bases, leaving 10 bases between the germline ends. The CDR3 coding sequence is TGTGCCAGCAGCTTAGGGACAGCCCTCAATCAGCCCCAGCATTTT. Encoded protein: CASSLGTALNQPQHF.

The table lists this clonotype with a few counts. The chain recombines TRBV19 with TRBJ2-4; D tentatively fits TRBD1 or TRBD2 (5 bases each). CDR3 size: 13 residues. The ends were cut back, 0 bases at V and 7 bases at J, with 7 bases in the middle. CDR1 and CDR2 (germline): LNHDA, SQIVND (reference sequence). The CDR3 here is CASSIEEGNIQYF. Written as DNA, the CDR3 is TGTGCCAGTAGTATAGAAGAGGGGAACATTCAGTACTTC.

This chain connects TRBV27 to TRBJ2-3; the match to TRBD2 covers 7 bases. CDR1 and CDR2 (germline): MNHEY, SMNVEV (reference sequence). V shed 7 bases, J shed 3 bases, and the junction held 13 bases outside the gene matches. CDR3 length equals 16 residues. The CDR3 protein is CASTTSVGLKTDTQYF. In DNA form, the CDR3 reads TGTGCCAGCACTACTAGCGTGGGGCTGAAGACAGATACGCAGTATTTT.

Worth noting for this clonotype: A much larger clone sits a single nucleotide away, making a read error possible. The chain carries TRBV3-1 and TRBJ2-2; TRBD2 is a possible D gene (5 bases). The germline CDR1 and CDR2 sequences are LGHDT and YNNKEL (reference sequence). This CDR3 is 13 amino acids long. V lost 5 bases and J lost 6, with 10 bases in between. The CDR3 sequence: CASSIGLPGELFF. In nucleotides, the CDR3 is TGTGCCAGCAGCATAGGACTGCCCGGGGAGCTGTTTTTT.

This clonotype has at least ten counts. This sequence joins TRBV4-3 and TRBJ1-5, with D perhaps TRBD1 (5 bases). V lost 4 bases to trimming and J lost 6 bases, with 19 bases between them. The germline V gene has CDR1 LGHNA and CDR2 YSLEER. The CDR3 has 16 residues. The CDR3 nucleotides are TGCGCCAGCAGCCGGTTTTGGCAGGGTGGGGGTCAGCCCCAGCATTTT. Protein product: CASSRFWQGGGQPQHF.

This clonotype was counted many times. The rearrangement links TRBV10-3 to TRBJ2-1; 11 positions agree with TRBD1. The V and J ends lost 0 bases and 8 bases, in that order; junction bases with no gene match: 3. The CDR3 spans 15 residues. CDR1 ENHRY and CDR2 SYGVKD come from the germline V gene. The DNA for the CDR3 is TGTGCCATCAGTGAGTCCGGGACAGGGGGGGATGAGCAGTTCTTC. Translating gives CAISESGTGGDEQFF.